The 7 T cell receptor beta chains reported below all come from one sample, sequenced in a study of CD4 T cells in relation to SARS-CoV-2 and coronaviruses. No antigen has been identified for these receptors. The repertoire was sequenced with immunoSEQ multiplex PCR; TCRdb's copy has only in-frame clones and lacks some. The profile covers around 41,000 clones, with nearly 85% appearing a single time and roughly 1.2% taken by the ten largest. The specimen was naive CD4+ T cells from PBMCs, cultured in vitro. The subset denotes: naive CD4+ T cells isolated by negative enrichment. Receptors originate from an adult with COVID-19.

The chain uses TRBV5-1 and TRBJ2-4; 10 bases are shared with TRBD1. Germline V gene data show CDR1 as SGHRS and CDR2 as YFSETQ. With 4 bases clipped from V and 7 bases from J, the junction kept 8 bases outside the gene matches. The CDR3 is 15 residues long. CDR3 sequence reads: CASSGRQGAGNIQYF. CDR3 DNA: TGCGCCAGCAGCGGGAGACAGGGGGCCGGGAACATTCAGTACTTC.

In its sample, this clone was seen once. This chain's CDR3 is CASSLGTYNEQFF. The CDR3 DNA reads as TGTGCCAGCAGCTTAGGGACATACAATGAGCAGTTCTTC. The V and J genes are TRBV7-9 and TRBJ2-1, with a weak D call TRBD1 (5 bases). The CDR3 covers 13 residues. Germline CDR1 is SEHNR and CDR2 is FQNEAQ (reference sequence). Deletions cut 1 base from V and 4 bases from J, with 5 bases between.

The gene calls are TRBV5-1 and TRBJ2-2, with D tentatively TRBD2 (5 bases). The CDR3 is 15 amino acids. Germline V gives CDR1 SGHRS, CDR2 YFSETQ. V was clipped by 7 bases and J by 5 bases, with 18 bases between them. CDR3 loop: CASRDLSGFTGELFF. The CDR3 DNA sequence: TGCGCCAGCCGGGATCTTTCCGGTTTTACCGGGGAGCTGTTTTTT.

This chain uses TRBV4-3 with TRBJ2-2; D remains ambiguous. The CDR3 consists of 16 residues. CDR1 is LGHNA, CDR2 YSLEER, per germline. Trimming pared 2 bases from V and 3 bases from J, leaving 13 bases between. The CDR3 sequence is CASSQMNGADTGELFF. The DNA of the CDR3 is TGCGCCAGCAGCCAAATGAACGGAGCTGACACCGGGGAGCTGTTTTTT.

The gene calls are TRBV19 and TRBJ2-3, with 8 bases that match TRBD2. The CDR3 sequence is 13 residues long. Trimming at V came to 6 bases and at J to 3 bases, leaving 2 bases not matched to a gene. In germline, CDR1 is LNHDA, CDR2 SQIVND (reference sequence). CDR3 residues: CASSGRGTDTQYF. The CDR3 DNA follows: TGTGCCAGTAGCGGGAGGGGAACAGATACGCAGTATTTT.

Comments on this clone: Other DNA variants within this sample encode the same CDR3. CDR3 loop: CASSLRANTDTQYF. The CDR3, as DNA: TGTGCCAGCAGCTTAAGAGCGAACACAGATACGCAGTATTTT. V is TRBV11-2 and J is TRBJ2-3; D call uncertain. Germline V gene sequence: CDR1 SGHAT, CDR2 FQNNGV. The CDR3 consists of 14 residues. V was clipped by 2 bases and J by 2 bases, with 8 bases between them.

The chain joins TRBV5-1 to TRBJ2-3; 9 positions agree with TRBD1. V was clipped by 2 bases and J by 4 bases; unmatched bases: 11. The CDR3 length is 17 residues. Germline lookup yields CDR1 SGHRS and CDR2 YFSETQ. CDR3 region: CASSFSQRTGVADTQYF. The DNA of the CDR3 is TGCGCCAGCAGCTTCTCTCAGAGGACAGGGGTCGCAGATACGCAGTATTTT.